The sequence of this T cell receptor beta chain was determined in a study of technical replicates of blood from several donors. Repertoires were generated with immunoSEQ multiplex PCR, while TCRdb's copy carries only in-frame clones and drops some. The sample yields approximately 100,000 clones, nearly 96% seen once. The sequencing sample was made of T cells isolated from PBMCs. This sequence was found in a human donor in good health.

The DNA for the CDR3 is TGTGCCAGCAGTTTGGCTAGCGCGGCAGATACGCAGTATTTT. Translated: CASSLASAADTQYF. V is TRBV27 and J is TRBJ2-3; perhaps TRBD2 as D (6 bases). The germline V gene encodes CDR1 MNHEY and CDR2 SMNVEV (reference sequence). The CDR3 is 14 amino acids. V was shortened by 3 bases and J by 4 bases, with 11 bases between the two germline ends.